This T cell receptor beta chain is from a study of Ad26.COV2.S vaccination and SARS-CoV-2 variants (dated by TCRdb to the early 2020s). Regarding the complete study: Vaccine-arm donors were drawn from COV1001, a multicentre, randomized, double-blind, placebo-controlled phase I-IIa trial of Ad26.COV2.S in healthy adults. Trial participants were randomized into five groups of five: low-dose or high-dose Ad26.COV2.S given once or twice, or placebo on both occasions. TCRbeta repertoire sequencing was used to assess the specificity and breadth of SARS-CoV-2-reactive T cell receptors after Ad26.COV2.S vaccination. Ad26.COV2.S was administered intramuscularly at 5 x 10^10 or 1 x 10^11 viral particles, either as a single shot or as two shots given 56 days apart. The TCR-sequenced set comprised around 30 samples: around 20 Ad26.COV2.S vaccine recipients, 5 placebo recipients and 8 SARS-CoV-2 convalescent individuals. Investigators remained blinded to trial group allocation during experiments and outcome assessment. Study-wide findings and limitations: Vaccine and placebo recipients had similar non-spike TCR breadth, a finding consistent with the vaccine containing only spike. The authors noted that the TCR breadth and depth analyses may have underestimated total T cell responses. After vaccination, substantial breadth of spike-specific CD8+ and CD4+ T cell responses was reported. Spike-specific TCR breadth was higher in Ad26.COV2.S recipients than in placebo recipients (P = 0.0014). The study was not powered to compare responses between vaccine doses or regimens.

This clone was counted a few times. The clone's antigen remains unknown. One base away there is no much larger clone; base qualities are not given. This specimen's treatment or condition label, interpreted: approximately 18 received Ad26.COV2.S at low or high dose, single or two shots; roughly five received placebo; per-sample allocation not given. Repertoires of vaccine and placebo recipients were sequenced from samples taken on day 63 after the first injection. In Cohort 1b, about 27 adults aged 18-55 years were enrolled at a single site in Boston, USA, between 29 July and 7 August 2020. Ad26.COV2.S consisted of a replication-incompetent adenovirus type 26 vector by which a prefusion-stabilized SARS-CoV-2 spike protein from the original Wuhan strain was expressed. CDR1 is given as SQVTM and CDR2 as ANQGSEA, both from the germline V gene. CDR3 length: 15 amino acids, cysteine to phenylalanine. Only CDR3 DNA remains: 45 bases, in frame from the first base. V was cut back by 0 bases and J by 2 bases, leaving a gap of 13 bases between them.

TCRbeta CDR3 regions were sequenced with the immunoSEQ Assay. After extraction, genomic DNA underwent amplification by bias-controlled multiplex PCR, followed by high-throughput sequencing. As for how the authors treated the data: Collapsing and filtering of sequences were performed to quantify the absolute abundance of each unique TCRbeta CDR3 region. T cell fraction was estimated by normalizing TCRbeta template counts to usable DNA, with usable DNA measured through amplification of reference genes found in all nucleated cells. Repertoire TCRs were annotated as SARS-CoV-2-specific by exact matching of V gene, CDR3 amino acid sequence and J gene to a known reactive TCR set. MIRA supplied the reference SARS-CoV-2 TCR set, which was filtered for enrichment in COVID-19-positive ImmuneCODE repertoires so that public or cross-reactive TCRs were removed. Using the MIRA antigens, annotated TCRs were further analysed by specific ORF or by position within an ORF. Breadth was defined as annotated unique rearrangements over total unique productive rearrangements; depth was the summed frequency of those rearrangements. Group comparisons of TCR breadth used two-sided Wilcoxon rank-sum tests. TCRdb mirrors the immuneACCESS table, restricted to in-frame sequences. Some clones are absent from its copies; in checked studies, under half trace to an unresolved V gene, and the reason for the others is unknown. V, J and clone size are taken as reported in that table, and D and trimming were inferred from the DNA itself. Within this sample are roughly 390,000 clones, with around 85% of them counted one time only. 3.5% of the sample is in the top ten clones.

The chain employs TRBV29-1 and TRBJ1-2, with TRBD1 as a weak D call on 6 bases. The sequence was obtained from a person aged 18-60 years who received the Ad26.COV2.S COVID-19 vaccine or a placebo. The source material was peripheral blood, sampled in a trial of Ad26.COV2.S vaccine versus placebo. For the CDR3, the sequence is CSVEDIGTPNYGYTF. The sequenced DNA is TGCAGCGTTGAAGATATCGGGACACCCAACTATGGCTACACCTTC.